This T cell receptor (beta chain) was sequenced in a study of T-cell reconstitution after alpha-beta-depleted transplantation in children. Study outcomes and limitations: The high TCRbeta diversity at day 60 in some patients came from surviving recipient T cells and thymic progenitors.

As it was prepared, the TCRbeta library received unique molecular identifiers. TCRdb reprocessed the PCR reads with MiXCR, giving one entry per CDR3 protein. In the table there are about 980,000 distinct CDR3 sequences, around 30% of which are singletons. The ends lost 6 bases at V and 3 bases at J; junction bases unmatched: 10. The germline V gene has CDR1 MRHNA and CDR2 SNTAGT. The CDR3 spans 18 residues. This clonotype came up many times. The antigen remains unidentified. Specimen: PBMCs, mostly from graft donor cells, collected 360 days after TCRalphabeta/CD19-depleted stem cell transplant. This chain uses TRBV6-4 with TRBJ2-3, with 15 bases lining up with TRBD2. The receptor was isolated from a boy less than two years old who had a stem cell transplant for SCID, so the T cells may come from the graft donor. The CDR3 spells CASSSPGLAGGLTDTQYF. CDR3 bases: TGTGCCAGCAGCTCCCCGGGACTAGCGGGGGGTCTTACAGATACGCAGTATTTT.